The TCR beta chain described here comes from a study of blood T cells in healthy people across ages. A sample-barcoded 5' primer and a J-beta primer mix were used in a second PCR of roughly 7 to 11 cycles. Each cDNA molecule was tagged by a template-switch adaptor with 12 random nucleotides. Researchers report that each sample yielded at least 3 million CDR3-containing paired-end reads. TCRdb re-derived calls from the 5' RACE reads in MiXCR, one entry per CDR3 protein. The top ten hold 20% to 25% of the sample, which has 700,000 to 950,000 distinct CDR3 sequences, about 40% seen once. Study-wide findings and caveats: The long-lived group displayed more naive CD4+ cells, plus higher diversity, than the aged donors did.

To note about this clonotype: Its antigen is undetermined.

Losses at the gene ends were 6 bases for V and 1 base for J; bases not matched to a gene: 8. The CDR3 is made up of 15 amino acids. From germline, CDR1 is MNHNY and CDR2 SVGAGI (reference sequence). Donor samples were obtained from healthy Caucasian individuals from Russia, aged about 6 to 100. The sample taken for sequencing was blood. The V gene is TRBV6-6, the J gene TRBJ1-2; 7 bases match TRBD1. The TCR originated in a woman between 55 and 75 years old in good health. DNA of the CDR3: TGTGCCAGCAGGGAAAGACAGGGACATAACTATGGCTACACCTTC. Translation: CASRERQGHNYGYTF.